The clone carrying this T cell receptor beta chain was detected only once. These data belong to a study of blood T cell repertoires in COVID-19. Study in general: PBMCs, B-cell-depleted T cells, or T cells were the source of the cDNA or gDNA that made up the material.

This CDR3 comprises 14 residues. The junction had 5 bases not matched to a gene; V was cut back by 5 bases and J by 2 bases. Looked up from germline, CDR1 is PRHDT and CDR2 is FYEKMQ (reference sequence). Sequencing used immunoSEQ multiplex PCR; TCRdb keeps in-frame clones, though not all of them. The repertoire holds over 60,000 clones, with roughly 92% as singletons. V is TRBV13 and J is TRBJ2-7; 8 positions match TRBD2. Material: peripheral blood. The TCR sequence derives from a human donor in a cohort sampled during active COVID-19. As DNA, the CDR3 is TGTGCCAGCAGCCACGATAGCGGGGCCTACGAGCAGTACTTC. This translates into CASSHDSGAYEQYF.